This T cell receptor beta chain is drawn from a study of shared clonotypes between healthy human individuals. The CDR3 contains 15 residues. Per the germline V gene, CDR1 is LGHNA and CDR2 is YSLEER. Trimming removed 0 bases from V and 3 bases from J, with 8 bases in between. Data came from immunoSEQ multiplex PCR; TCRdb stores just in-frame clones and leaves some out. The sample gives 650,000 to 700,000 clones, about 90% of which show up once; more than 30% is in the top ten. This clone has a handful of counts. The chain links TRBV4-3 to TRBJ2-2, with D hard to call. Input material: memory CD8+ T cells from PBMCs. Subset defined: CD45RO+ cells pooled with CCR7-negative TemRA cells. The sequence derives from a man aged 18 to 29 in good health. Some clones in this sample may be carry-over from other donors' samples. The CDR3 protein is CASSQEGFDTGELFF. CDR3 DNA sequence: TGCGCCAGCAGCCAAGAGGGGTTTGACACCGGGGAGCTGTTTTTT.